This TCR beta chain was sequenced for a study of T-cell memory formation after mild COVID-19. Overall study context: Across donors, TCR clusters were largely donor specific. Study-level points and caveats: Chiefly within CM and EM were the contracting CD4+ clones; CD8+ ones were within EMRA. Several responding clones turned up in pre-infection memory, indicating that cross-reactive memory may have taken part. Among clones contracting day 15 to 85, CD4/CD8 was balanced, whereas later expanders leaned CD4+.

The CDR3 runs to 13 residues. Losses at the gene ends were 8 bases for V and 3 bases for J; bases not matched to a gene: 4. The V gene's germline CDR1 is LNHDA and CDR2 SQIVND (reference sequence). TCRdb re-analysed the 5' RACE reads in MiXCR, keeping a single row per CDR3 protein. The data show about 600,000 distinct CDR3 sequences, about 20% seen once. Comments on this clonotype: Its antigen is currently unknown.

The material sequenced was PBMCs or a T cell subset sorted from them (not recorded which). The clonotype originates from an adult woman who had mild COVID-19 (a few samples of this study predate the infection). Cell type and time point are not known. This rearrangement joins TRBV19 to TRBJ2-7; 10 bases agree with TRBD1. CDR3 DNA: TGTGCCAGTGGGACAGGGGTCCACTACGAGCAGTACTTC. Amino acid sequence: CASGTGVHYEQYF.